These 23 T cell receptor beta chains were all obtained from the same sample, sequenced in a study of blood T cell repertoires in COVID-19. Assay used: immunoSEQ multiplex PCR; TCRdb lists only in-frame clones, some missing. Among fewer than 140,000 clones, roughly 80% were seen once, and the ten largest hold 11% to 15%. Sequenced: peripheral blood. The receptors were gathered from a woman in her sixties with acute or convalescent COVID-19.

The CDR3: CASSLSKEQPQHF. In DNA, the CDR3 is TGTGCCAGCAGTTTATCGAAGGAGCAGCCCCAGCATTTT. The genes are TRBV27 and TRBJ1-5; no clear D gene. The CDR3 is made up of 13 amino acids. Trimming left V 0 bases short and J 7 bases short, with 7 bases between. Germline assignment: CDR1 MNHEY and CDR2 SMNVEV (reference sequence).

The chain employs TRBV5-6 and TRBJ1-3; D possibly corresponds to TRBD1 (5 bases). The germline CDR1 and CDR2 sequences are SGHDT and YYEEEE. CDR3 size: 13 residues. V was trimmed by 4 bases and J by 4 bases, leaving 9 bases between them. The CDR3 DNA reads TGTGCCAGCAGCGTATACAGGGGAAACACCATATATTTT. Translated: CASSVYRGNTIYF.

The rearrangement joins TRBV21-1 to TRBJ2-1; the D call of TRBD1 is as the table states it, not checked on the DNA. TRBV21-1 is labeled a pseudogene. The CDR3 runs to 16 residues. The CDR3 DNA sequence: TGTGCCAGCAGCAAAAGGACAGGGTATTTGAGGAATGAGCAGTTCTTC. Translating gives CASSKRTGYLRNEQFF.

The genes are TRBV11-2 and TRBJ2-5; 9 nucleotides agree with TRBD2. CDR1 and CDR2 from the germline V gene are SGHAT and FQNNGV. CDR3 length: 15 residues. V shed 5 bases and J 1 base; nucleotides not matched to a gene: 5. The CDR3 DNA reads TGTGCCAGCAGCAGTAGGACTAGCGTCCAAGAGACCCAGTACTTC. Its translation is CASSSRTSVQETQYF. The full variable domain, its missing parts supplied by reference TRBV11-2 and TRBJ2-5, is EAGVAQSPRYKIIEKRQSVAFWCNPISGHATLYWYQQILGQGPKLLIQFQNNGVVDDSQLPKDRFSAERLKGVDSTLKIQPAKLEDSAVYLCASSSRTSVQETQYFGPGTRLLVL.

J is TRBJ2-7 and V is TRBV7-2; 11 positions match TRBD2. CDR3 length equals 16 residues. Germline loops: CDR1 SGHTA, CDR2 FQGNSA. Unmatched junction bases numbered 4, after V lost 2 bases and J lost 1 base. DNA of the CDR3: TGTGCCAGCAGCTTAACTAGCGGGAGCCTTTCCTACGAGCAGTACTTC. Translation: CASSLTSGSLSYEQYF.

The chain is built from TRBV3-1 (or the pseudogene TRBV3-2) and TRBJ2-7; D unclear. The CDR3 loop spans 15 amino acids. The V and J ends lost 1 base and 0 bases respectively, with 10 bases between them. Germline CDR1 reads LGHDT; CDR2 reads YNNKEL (reference sequence). CDR3 sequence (DNA): TGTGCCAGCAGCCAAGCAGCGAGTAGCTCCTACGAGCAGTACTTC. It codes for CASSQAASSSYEQYF.

This chain joins TRBV2 and TRBJ2-5; 12 bases fit TRBD2. CDR3 length equals 15 residues. V shed 9 bases, J shed 5 bases, and the junction held 10 bases outside the gene matches. Germline values: CDR1 SNHLY, CDR2 FYNNEI. The CDR3 coding sequence is TGTGCCAGTCGGCCTAGCGGGGGGGCGTGGGAGACCCAGTACTTC. Protein sequence: CASRPSGGAWETQYF.

The chain has TRBV7-7 and TRBJ2-5; D is possibly TRBD2 (6 bases). Per germline, CDR1 SSHAT and CDR2 FNYEAQ (reference sequence). The CDR3 consists of 12 residues. V dropped 9 bases and J dropped 2 bases, with 10 bases sitting between them. The CDR3 bases are TGTGCCAGTGCCCGGGAGCAAGAGACCCAGTACTTC. Residues: CASAREQETQYF.

The CDR3 nucleotides are TGTGCCAGTAGTGCCCGAAGCACAGCGGCTAACTATGGCTACACCTTC. The encoded protein is CASSARSTAANYGYTF. The rearrangement joins TRBV19 to TRBJ1-2; D ambiguous. V was shortened by 5 bases and J by 0 bases, with 16 bases between the two germline ends. Germline CDR1 is LNHDA and CDR2 is SQIVND (reference sequence). The CDR3 sequence is 16 residues long.

The chain carries TRBV6-5 and TRBJ1-1, with D tentatively TRBD1 (6 bases). The CDR3 sequence is 14 residues long. Germline V CDR1 and CDR2: MNHEY, SVGAGI. The ends were cut back, 2 bases at V and 4 bases at J, with 11 bases in the middle. The CDR3 region has the DNA TGTGCCAGCAGTTACCAAGAGACAGGCACTGAAGCTTTCTTT. Protein: CASSYQETGTEAFF.

CDR3 bases: TGCGCCAGCAGCTTGGTTCCGGTAAGGGGAATCTACAATGAGCAGTTCTTC. This translates into CASSLVPVRGIYNEQFF. The V gene is TRBV5-1, the J gene TRBJ2-1; D perhaps matches TRBD1 (5 bases). V dropped 0 bases and J dropped 3 bases, with 16 bases sitting between them. This CDR3 has 17 residues. The germline gives CDR1 SGHRS, CDR2 YFSETQ. Full variable domain (rest looked up from reference TRBV5-1 and TRBJ2-1): KAGVTQTPRYLIKTRGQQVTLSCSPISGHRSVSWYQQTPGQGLQFLFEYFSETQRNKGNFPGRFSGRQFSNSRSEMNVSTLELGDSALYLCASSLVPVRGIYNEQFFGPGTRLTVL.

The chain couples TRBV5-1 to TRBJ2-2; possible D gene TRBD2, 5 bases. The V end lost 5 bases, the J end lost 5 bases, and 13 bases lay between the germline ends. Germline V gene lookup returns CDR1 SGHRS and CDR2 YFSETQ. This CDR3 contains 14 residues. In DNA form, the CDR3 reads TGCGCCAGCAGAGAGGGAACTGGAACCGGGGAGCTGTTTTTT. Translated, it gives CASREGTGTGELFF.

The chain uses TRBV28 and TRBJ1-2, with D maybe TRBD1 (6 bases). Germline V CDR1 and CDR2: MDHEN, SYDVKM. There are 11 residues in the CDR3. V lost 11 bases to trimming and J lost 1 base, with 8 bases between them. CDR3 loop: CAGQNNYGYTF. The CDR3 DNA is TGTGCCGGACAGAATAACTATGGCTACACCTTC.

This clone was seen a single time. V and J are TRBV19 and TRBJ2-5; a weak D match, TRBD2 (6 bases). Germline CDR1 LNHDA, CDR2 SQIVND (reference sequence). This CDR3 region has 14 residues. Trimming removed 5 bases at V and 2 bases at J, with 12 bases between. CDR3 coding DNA: TGTGCCAGTAGTTTGAGGGAGGCGCAAGAGACCCAGTACTTC. Amino acid sequence: CASSLREAQETQYF.

V usage is TRBV5-1 and J usage is TRBJ1-1, with no clear D. V lost 3 bases and J 2 bases, leaving 8 bases between the germline ends. This CDR3 spans 13 amino acids. Germline CDR1 reads SGHRS; CDR2 reads YFSETQ. This chain's CDR3 is CASSYDSNTEAFF. CDR3 nucleotide sequence: TGCGCCAGCAGCTACGATAGCAACACTGAAGCTTTCTTT.

The V call is TRBV6-5, the J call TRBJ2-2; 9 bases map to TRBD2. The germline V gene has CDR1 MNHEY and CDR2 SVGAGI. The trim removed 7 bases at V and 6 bases at J, leaving 3 bases unmatched. This CDR3 is built from 13 residues. CDR3: CASKGLAPGELFF. For the CDR3, the DNA is TGTGCCAGCAAGGGACTAGCTCCCGGGGAGCTGTTTTTT.

This clone was counted a single time. The chain employs TRBV2 and TRBJ1-3; 7 nucleotides match TRBD1. With V trimmed by 6 bases and J by 2 bases, 7 bases remained unmatched. Per germline, CDR1 SNHLY and CDR2 FYNNEI. The CDR3 runs 15 residues. The DNA for the CDR3 is TGTGCCAGCAGGTCGAACACAGGGGCTGGAAACACCATATATTTT. It specifies CASRSNTGAGNTIYF. Full variable domain (missing parts from reference TRBV2 and TRBJ1-3): EPEVTQTPSHQVTQMGQEVILRCVPISNHLYFYWYRQILGQKVEFLVSFYNNEISEKSEIFDDQFSVERPDGSNFTLKIRSTKLEDSAMYFCASRSNTGAGNTIYFGEGSWLTVV.

In this sample, this clone turned up once. This sequence joins TRBV29-1 and TRBJ2-3; D is possibly TRBD1 (5 bases). Germline V CDR1 and CDR2: SQVTM, ANQGSEA. V was trimmed by 6 bases and J by 4 bases, leaving 17 bases between them. CDR3 length: 14 residues. The CDR3 bases are TGCAGCGTGAACGCAGGGTTCTCTGCAGATACGCAGTATTTT. The encoded protein is CSVNAGFSADTQYF.

The rearrangement links TRBV27 to TRBJ1-2; 9 nucleotides match TRBD1. The CDR3 has 14 residues. V gave up 7 bases and J gave up 6 bases; unmatched junction bases: 9. Germline-derived CDR1 and CDR2 are MNHEY and SMNVEV (reference sequence). This CDR3 reads CASKNSGQGNGYTF. For the CDR3, the DNA is TGTGCCAGCAAAAATTCGGGACAGGGAAATGGCTACACCTTC.

This clone has a handful of counts. This rearrangement joins TRBV2 to TRBJ2-7; 10 bases fit TRBD2. V lost 6 bases and J lost 5; bases outside the gene matches: 10. The germline CDR1 and CDR2 sequences are SNHLY and FYNNEI. This CDR3 region has 15 residues. The CDR3 bases are TGTGCCAGCAGAGTTAAGCGGGAGGGCCTGAACGAGCAGTACTTC. Translated, it gives CASRVKREGLNEQYF.

Concerning this clone itself: At the DNA level, this CDR3 is encoded by other sequences in the same sample as well. The chain carries TRBV6-1 and TRBJ1-5, with D uncertain. The germline V gene has CDR1 MNHNS and CDR2 SASEGT. CDR3 size: 13 residues. V shed 3 bases and J shed 1 base, with 4 bases lying between them. This chain's CDR3 is CASSDLSNQPQHF. CDR3 sequence (DNA): TGTGCCAGCAGTGACCTAAGCAATCAGCCCCAGCATTTT.

The CDR3 sequence is CASSIRTSGGYNEQFF. The CDR3 DNA reads TGTGCCAGCAGCATACGGACTAGCGGGGGATACAATGAGCAGTTCTTC. The gene calls are TRBV7-2 and TRBJ2-1, with 13 bases that match TRBD2. This CDR3 is 16 amino acids long. With V trimmed by 5 bases and J by 4 bases, 5 bases remained unmatched. Per the germline V gene, CDR1 is SGHTA and CDR2 is FQGNSA.

This clone has a single count. This chain links TRBV4-1 with TRBJ2-5, with 12 bases lining up with TRBD2. The CDR3 contains 16 residues. Germline-derived CDR1 and CDR2 are MGHRA and YSYEKL. The J segment lost 5 bases and the V segment lost 4 bases, leaving 8 bases of the junction unmatched. The CDR3 DNA reads as TGCGCCAGCAGCCCCGGGACTAGCGGGCGTTATGAGACCCAGTACTTC. Protein product: CASSPGTSGRYETQYF.